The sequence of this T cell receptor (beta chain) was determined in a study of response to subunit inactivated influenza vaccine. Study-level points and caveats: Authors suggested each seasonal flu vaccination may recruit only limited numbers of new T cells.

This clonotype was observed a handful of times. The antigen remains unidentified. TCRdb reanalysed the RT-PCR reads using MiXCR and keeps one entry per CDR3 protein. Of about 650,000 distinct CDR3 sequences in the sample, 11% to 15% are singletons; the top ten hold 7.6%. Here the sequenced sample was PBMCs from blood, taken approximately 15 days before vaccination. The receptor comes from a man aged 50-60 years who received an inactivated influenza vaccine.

CDR3 residues: CASSYGGGYDTQYF. The CDR3 nucleotides are TGTGCCAGCAGTTATGGGGGAGGGTATGATACGCAGTATTTT. The chain couples TRBV12-3 or TRBV12-4 to TRBJ2-3; 7 nucleotides match TRBD2. The CDR3 runs to 14 residues. The J segment lost 6 bases and the V segment lost 4 bases, leaving 7 bases of the junction unmatched.